This TCR beta chain was identified during a study of cytomegalovirus exposure and HLA in healthy donors. As for the study in general: The approximately 130 validation repertoires matched the 600 to 700 first-cohort repertoires in platform, a later analysis reported. Findings and limits, study-wide: It was reported that the classifier diagnosed cytomegalovirus status with high specificity and sensitivity in both the original and validation cohorts. In vitro checks showed that a few CMV-associated chains really do target CMV antigens.

A remark on this clone: The antigen remains undetermined.

Germline V gives CDR1 SEHNR, CDR2 FQNEAQ (reference sequence). V was shortened by 5 bases and J by 5 bases, with 10 bases between the two germline ends. The CDR3 sequence is 12 residues long. The donors were members of the validation cohort, which comprised 120 subjects and was separate from the first cohort of roughly 700 subjects. Generated by immunoSEQ multiplex PCR, the TCRdb table keeps only in-frame clones and is missing some. The sample records around 200,000 clones, about four fifths being singletons. Material: PBMCs. This chain links TRBV7-9 with TRBJ2-7; TRBD1 is a possible D gene (5 bases). The clonotype was recovered from a young woman in good health and CMV-seropositive. The CDR3 region is CASSRDSNEQYF. The DNA for the CDR3 is TGTGCCAGCAGCCGAGACAGTAACGAGCAGTACTTC.